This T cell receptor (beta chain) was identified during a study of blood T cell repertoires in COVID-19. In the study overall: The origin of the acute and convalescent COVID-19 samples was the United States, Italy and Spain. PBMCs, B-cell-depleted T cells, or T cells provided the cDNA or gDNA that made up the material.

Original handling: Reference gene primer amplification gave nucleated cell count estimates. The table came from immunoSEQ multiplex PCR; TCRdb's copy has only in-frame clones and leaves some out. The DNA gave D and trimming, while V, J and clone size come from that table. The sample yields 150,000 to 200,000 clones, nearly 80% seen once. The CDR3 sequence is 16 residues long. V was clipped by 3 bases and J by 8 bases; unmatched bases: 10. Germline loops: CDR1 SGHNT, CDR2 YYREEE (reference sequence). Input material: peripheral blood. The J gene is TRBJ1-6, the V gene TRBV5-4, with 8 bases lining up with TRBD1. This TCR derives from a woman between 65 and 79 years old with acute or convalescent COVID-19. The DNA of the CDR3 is TGTGCCAGCAGCTCGCGACAGGGGTTTGTTGATTCACCCCTCCACTTT. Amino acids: CASSSRQGFVDSPLHF.